This TCR beta chain was profiled in a study of human T cells and chemical hapten exposure. Study-wide results and caveats: Since the donors had alopecia, their immune response may not be the same as that of healthy people. Sensitizing to DPC left TCRs with a frequency above 1 in 1000 unaltered.

V was clipped by 4 bases and J by 9 bases; unmatched bases: 9. CDR1 and CDR2 from the germline V gene are SGHTA and FQGNSA. The CDR3 spans 15 residues. This clonotype has at least ten counts. What it recognizes is unknown. Unique molecular identifiers were affixed to discrete cDNA molecules within the library. TCRdb redid the calling of the RACE reads with MiXCR, one entry per CDR3 protein. Altogether 50,000 to 80,000 distinct CDR3 sequences are present, 8% to 13% being singletons, with the ten largest covering roughly 2.3%. Time point meaning: patch test 3, about 24 weeks after DPC sensitization. Treatment noted: therapeutic diphenylcyclopropenone sensitization with weekly scalp DPC.

The chain is built from TRBV7-2 and TRBJ1-6, with TRBD1 identical over 7 bases. The TCR sequence derives from a woman aged 25-40 years with alopecia areata. Some clones in this sample may be carry-over from other donors' samples. The sequenced sample was whole blood, obtained in connection with sensitization to the hapten diphenylcyclopropenone (DPC). CDR3 region: CASSSAGGGGSPLHF. CDR3 DNA: TGTGCCAGCAGCTCGGCAGGGGGAGGCGGTTCACCCCTCCACTTT.